Shown below are 15 T cell receptor beta chains from a single sample sequenced in a study of blood T cell repertoires in COVID-19. Sequenced by immunoSEQ multiplex PCR; TCRdb stores in-frame clones only, minus some. The sample gives hundreds of thousands of clones, 85% to 90% of which show up once; under 0.3% is in the top ten. The sequenced material came from peripheral blood. Every receptor here comes from a woman between 18 and 29 years old with acute or convalescent COVID-19.

This sequence joins TRBV9 and TRBJ1-1, with D tentatively TRBD1 (6 bases). The CDR3 is 15 amino acids. V was shortened by 0 bases and J by 1 base, with 10 bases between the two germline ends. Germline V CDR1 and CDR2: SGDLS, YYNGEE. In DNA, the CDR3 is TGTGCCAGCAGCGTAGGTACAGGGTGGAACACTGAAGCTTTCTTT. It is translated as CASSVGTGWNTEAFF.

V is TRBV7-3 and J is TRBJ2-7; TRBD1 matches 11 bases. The CDR3 runs 14 residues. Trimming cost V 5 bases and J 5 bases; bases outside gene matches: 5. Germline V gene data show CDR1 as SGHTA and CDR2 as FQGTGA. CDR3 in DNA: TGTGCCAGCAGCCCCGGACAGGGGGCCAACGAGCAGTACTTC. Protein: CASSPGQGANEQYF.

This CDR3 is CASSQDWGPGDTQYF. The CDR3 DNA is TGCGCCAGCAGCCAAGATTGGGGGCCGGGGGATACGCAGTATTTT. The chain is built from TRBV4-3 and TRBJ2-3; possible D gene TRBD1, 6 bases. This CDR3 contains 15 residues. The V gene's germline CDR1 is LGHNA and CDR2 YSLEER. V was cut by 0 bases and J by 6 bases, with 13 bases left in between.

The chain combines TRBV2 with TRBJ2-4, with D perhaps matching TRBD2 (6 bases). The CDR3 sequence is 14 residues long. The germline V and J ends were trimmed by 4 bases and 6 bases, with 13 bases remaining between them. CDR1 SNHLY and CDR2 FYNNEI come from the germline V gene. DNA for the CDR3: TGTGCCAGCAGTGGGTTGTTGGAGGGAAACATTCAGTACTTC. This gives the protein CASSGLLEGNIQYF.

V and J are TRBV7-9 and TRBJ1-1; maybe TRBD1 (5 bases). The CDR3 loop spans 14 amino acids. Trimming pared 2 bases from V and 1 base from J, leaving 8 bases between. Germline V gene lookup returns CDR1 SEHNR and CDR2 FQNEAQ (reference sequence). The CDR3 nucleotides are TGTGCCAGCAGCTTATCCGGACAGAACACTGAAGCTTTCTTT. This encodes CASSLSGQNTEAFF.

This chain uses TRBV7-9 with TRBJ1-1, with 12 bases fitting TRBD1. The germline gives CDR1 SEHNR, CDR2 FQNEAQ (reference sequence). J lost 4 bases, V lost 4 bases, and 4 bases had no gene match. This CDR3 is 15 amino acids long. CDR3 sequence (DNA): TGTGCCAGCAGCTGGGGACAGGGGGCGGGCACTGAAGCTTTCTTT. This sequence encodes CASSWGQGAGTEAFF.

The DNA of the CDR3 is TGTGCCAGCTCACCAGAGGACAGGAGCTCCTACGAGCAGTACTTC. This translates into CASSPEDRSSYEQYF. The rearrangement links TRBV18 to TRBJ2-7, with 7 nucleotides matching TRBD1. The CDR3 sequence is 15 residues long. The ends lost 2 bases at V and 0 bases at J; junction bases unmatched: 4. Germline CDR1 KGHSH, CDR2 LQKENI.

V and J are TRBV12-3 or TRBV12-4 and TRBJ1-1; D unresolved. V gave up 3 bases and J gave up 7 bases, with 12 bases separating them. There are 13 residues in the CDR3. CDR3 sequence reads: CASSFTTADEAFF. CDR3 sequence (DNA): TGTGCCAGCAGTTTCACAACGGCGGATGAAGCTTTCTTT.

The chain is built from TRBV7-9 and TRBJ1-2; tentative D call: TRBD1 (6 bases). CDR1 SEHNR and CDR2 FQNEAQ come from the germline V gene (reference sequence). The CDR3 totals 12 residues. Trimming stripped 10 bases from V and 4 bases from J, with 13 bases between. The CDR3, as DNA: TGTGCCATCCCCACACAGGGCTATGGCTACACCTTC. It codes for CAIPTQGYGYTF.

The gene calls are TRBV5-6 and TRBJ2-7, with 7 bases identical to TRBD1. V trimming: 6 bases; J trimming: 5 bases; junction bases outside the gene matches: 5. CDR1 and CDR2 (germline): SGHDT, YYEEEE. The CDR3 length is 12 residues. CDR3 sequence: CASKLGQNEQYF. The CDR3 nucleotides read TGTGCCAGCAAGTTGGGACAGAACGAGCAGTACTTC.

The rearrangement links TRBV29-1 to TRBJ1-2, with 8 bases aligning to TRBD1. Germline CDR1 is SQVTM and CDR2 is ANQGSEA. V dropped 6 bases and J dropped 4; count of bases not matched to a gene: 7. The CDR3 has 13 residues. The DNA for the CDR3 is TGCAGCGTGCAGACAGGGGAGTCCTATGGCTACACCTTC. Its protein product is CSVQTGESYGYTF.

The sample holds one count of this clone. This chain joins TRBV30 and TRBJ2-7; 7 nucleotides agree with TRBD1. This CDR3 region has 13 residues. Germline CDR1 GTSNPN, CDR2 SVGIG (reference sequence). Trimming cost V 0 bases and J 2 bases; bases outside gene matches: 1. The CDR3 DNA reads TGTGCCTGGAGTGTCGGGACAGCCTACGAGCAGTACTTC. It yields the protein CAWSVGTAYEQYF.

The CDR3 DNA follows: TGTGCCAGCAGCCAACCTAGTACCGGGACAGGGGTTAGGAATGAGCAGTTCTTC. Protein product: CASSQPSTGTGVRNEQFF. V usage is TRBV14 and J usage is TRBJ2-1, with 10 nucleotides matching TRBD1. The CDR3 has 18 residues. V shed 2 bases and J 7 bases; nucleotides not matched to a gene: 14. Germline V CDR1 and CDR2: SGHDN, FVKESK.

The genes are TRBV5-4 and TRBJ2-6; tentatively, D is TRBD2 (6 bases). CDR1 and CDR2 from the germline V gene are SGHNT and YYREEE (reference sequence). The CDR3 extends over 15 amino acids. Trimming pared 1 base from V and 2 bases from J, leaving 7 bases between. CDR3 residues: CASSLSGAGANVLTF. The CDR3 bases are TGTGCCAGCAGCTTGTCGGGGGCTGGGGCCAACGTCCTGACTTTC.

V and J are TRBV19 and TRBJ1-1; tentatively, D is TRBD1 (5 bases). Germline V gene lookup returns CDR1 LNHDA and CDR2 SQIVND (reference sequence). CDR3 length equals 15 residues. The V gene lost 4 bases and the J gene lost 1 base, with 13 bases spanning the gap. The CDR3 region is CASSKGAGKNTEAFF. DNA for the CDR3: TGTGCCAGTAGTAAAGGAGCAGGGAAGAACACTGAAGCTTTCTTT.